One sample yielded the 7 T cell receptor beta chains listed below, sequenced in a study of T cells in localized non-small cell lung cancer. The repertoire was sequenced with immunoSEQ multiplex PCR; TCRdb's copy has only in-frame clones and lacks some. The table records about 27,000 clones, about nine tenths of them present only once. Sequences were derived from peripheral blood, sampled before any cancer treatment. All receptors come from a female donor at least 60 years old with stage II squamous cell lung carcinoma.

The rearrangement joins TRBV10-3 to TRBJ1-1; 7 nucleotides align to TRBD1. The trim removed 3 bases at V and 5 bases at J, leaving 6 bases unmatched. The CDR3 has 14 residues. From germline, CDR1 is ENHRY and CDR2 SYGVKD. The CDR3 reads CAISDRTGRTEAFF. The CDR3 nucleotides are TGTGCCATCAGTGATCGGACAGGACGGACTGAAGCTTTCTTT.

The rearrangement links TRBV28 to TRBJ1-2; possible D gene TRBD1, 5 bases. Per the germline V gene, CDR1 is MDHEN and CDR2 is SYDVKM. V was trimmed by 5 bases and J by 0 bases, leaving 10 bases between them. The CDR3 totals 14 residues. This CDR3 reads CASSRQPSNYGYTF. The CDR3 nucleotides are TGTGCCAGCAGTCGACAGCCCTCTAACTATGGCTACACCTTC.

The genes are TRBV2 and TRBJ2-1; 8 bases map to TRBD2. J was trimmed by 7 bases and V by 6 bases; bases with no gene match: 8. CDR3 length: 14 amino acids. Germline V CDR1 and CDR2: SNHLY, FYNNEI. As DNA, the CDR3 is TGTGCCAGCAGAACCGGGGGGGCTGGTAATGAGCAGTTCTTC. It translates to CASRTGGAGNEQFF.

This sequence joins TRBV30 and TRBJ1-4; 7 bases fit TRBD1. The CDR3 is 15 amino acids. Germline assignment: CDR1 GTSNPN and CDR2 SVGIG (reference sequence). V shed 3 bases, J shed 0 bases, and the junction held 4 bases outside the gene matches. The CDR3 loop reads CAWSLGQATNEKLFF. The CDR3, as DNA: TGTGCCTGGAGCCTCGGACAGGCAACTAATGAAAAACTGTTTTTT.

V is TRBV6-1 and J is TRBJ1-5; TRBD1 agrees at 8 bases. The CDR3 spans 17 residues. The germline V gene encodes CDR1 MNHNS and CDR2 SASEGT. V lost 1 base to trimming and J lost 1 base; unmatched junction nucleotides: 6. The CDR3 DNA reads TGTGCCAGCAGTGAAGGTCGTACAGGGGGAAGCAATCAGCCCCAGCATTTT. It codes for CASSEGRTGGSNQPQHF.

The CDR3 is CASSETDSFWTALNEKLFF. CDR3 DNA: TGCGCCAGCAGTGAGACCGACTCTTTCTGGACAGCCTTAAATGAAAAACTGTTTTTT. The chain employs TRBV10-1 and TRBJ1-4, with D possibly matching TRBD1 (6 bases). There are 19 residues in the CDR3. CDR1 WNHNN and CDR2 SYGVQD come from the germline V gene (reference sequence). V lost 2 bases, J lost 5 bases, and 24 bases lay in between.

The chain joins TRBV18 to TRBJ1-2, with D unresolved. CDR3 size: 13 residues. In germline, CDR1 is KGHSH, CDR2 LQKENI. V was clipped by 3 bases and J by 6 bases, with 11 bases between them. Written as DNA, the CDR3 is TGTGCCAGCTCACCGGAGACATATGATGGCTACACCTTC. The encoded protein is CASSPETYDGYTF.